These 18 T cell receptor beta chains came from one sample sequenced in a study of blood T cell repertoires in COVID-19. This table comes from immunoSEQ multiplex PCR, and its TCRdb copy is limited to in-frame clones, with some not included. The repertoire holds 50,000 to 70,000 clones, with 84% as singletons. The sequenced material came from peripheral blood. These receptor sequences come from a woman between 55 and 75 years old with acute or convalescent COVID-19.

This rearrangement joins TRBV19 to TRBJ1-5; maybe TRBD1 (5 bases). The CDR3 sequence is 15 residues long. The germline V gene encodes CDR1 LNHDA and CDR2 SQIVND (reference sequence). The V and J ends lost 7 bases and 5 bases respectively, with 18 bases between them. This CDR3 reads CASTNDWGGDQPQHF. DNA of the CDR3: TGTGCCAGTACCAATGATTGGGGCGGGGATCAGCCCCAGCATTTT.

This clone occurred a few times. The chain is built from TRBV29-1 and TRBJ1-3; a possible D gene is TRBD1 (5 bases). Germline CDR1 is SQVTM and CDR2 is ANQGSEA. The CDR3 has 11 amino acids. V gave up 1 base and J gave up 9 bases, with 7 bases separating them. The CDR3 reads CSVEGGGTIYF. CDR3 nucleotides: TGCAGCGTTGAAGGGGGGGGCACCATATATTTT.

The rearrangement uses TRBV7-6 and TRBJ2-1, with D tentatively TRBD2 (7 bases). The ends were cut back, 1 base at V and 9 bases at J, with 16 bases in the middle. The CDR3 is 15 amino acids. CDR1 SGHVS and CDR2 FNYEAQ come from the germline V gene. CDR3 in DNA: TGTGCCAGCAGCTTAGAGGGGGGGAAGGGATTTGAGCAGTTCTTC. The encoded protein is CASSLEGGKGFEQFF.

This clone was detected once. The V call is TRBV7-2, the J call TRBJ1-2; D is undetermined. V lost 5 bases, J lost 7 bases, and 20 bases lay in between. This CDR3 spans 15 amino acids. CDR1 is SGHTA and CDR2 is FQGNSA in the germline V gene. The CDR3 here is CASSANTLGARGYTF. As DNA, the CDR3 is TGTGCCAGCAGCGCCAACACATTGGGCGCACGTGGCTACACCTTC.

The J gene is TRBJ2-5, the V gene TRBV18; 7 nucleotides match TRBD1. V was pared by 0 bases and J by 3 bases, with 4 bases of the junction left unmatched. Germline V gene lookup returns CDR1 KGHSH and CDR2 LQKENI. The length of the CDR3 is 15 residues. In nucleotides, the CDR3 is TGTGCCAGCTCACCACCGAACAGGGGCAAAGAGACCCAGTACTTC. It yields the protein CASSPPNRGKETQYF.

This chain uses TRBV9 with TRBJ2-5; 13 bases agree with TRBD2. V gave up 4 bases and J gave up 5 bases; unmatched junction bases: 11. CDR1 is SGDLS, CDR2 YYNGEE, per germline. CDR3 length: 17 amino acids. Here the CDR3 reads CASSPGTSGAGWETQYF. The CDR3 region has the DNA TGTGCCAGCAGCCCCGGGACTAGCGGGGCGGGGTGGGAGACCCAGTACTTC.

The sample holds one count of this clone. V and J are TRBV27 and TRBJ1-1; 8 bases line up with TRBD1. The germline V gene has CDR1 MNHEY and CDR2 SMNVEV (reference sequence). Losses at the gene ends were 2 bases for V and 5 bases for J; bases not matched to a gene: 7. There are 15 residues in the CDR3. CDR3 coding DNA: TGTGCCAGCAGTTTACCGGGACAGGTTAGGACTGAAGCTTTCTTT. Residues: CASSLPGQVRTEAFF.

This chain joins TRBV5-1 and TRBJ1-1; D remains ambiguous. V was trimmed by 1 base and J by 1 base, leaving 8 bases between them. Germline V lookup: CDR1 SGHRS, CDR2 YFSETQ. This CDR3 has 14 residues. CDR3 sequence: CASSLRRGNTEAFF. The CDR3 bases are TGCGCCAGCAGCTTGAGGCGAGGGAACACTGAAGCTTTCTTT.

This clone showed up just once. The V gene is TRBV15, the J gene TRBJ2-3, with TRBD1 identical over 9 bases. The CDR3 is made up of 14 amino acids. Germline lookup yields CDR1 LNHNV and CDR2 YYDKDF (reference sequence). V was clipped by 6 bases and J by 1 base; unmatched bases: 2. This CDR3 reads CATRRTGGTDTQYF. Written as DNA, the CDR3 is TGTGCCACCAGGAGGACAGGGGGCACAGATACGCAGTATTTT.

The CDR3 sequence is CASSLVADTQYF. In DNA, the CDR3 is TGCGCCAGCAGCTTGGTAGCAGATACGCAGTATTTT. The chain couples TRBV5-1 to TRBJ2-3; D is uncertain. CDR3 length: 12 residues. The germline V and J ends were trimmed by 0 bases and 4 bases, with 3 bases remaining between them. CDR1 and CDR2 (germline): SGHRS, YFSETQ.

The V call is TRBV2, the J call TRBJ1-6; a weak D match, TRBD1 (5 bases). The V and J ends lost 6 bases and 7 bases respectively, with 13 bases between them. There are 14 residues in the CDR3. CDR1 and CDR2 from the germline V gene are SNHLY and FYNNEI. CDR3 nucleotides: TGTGCCAGCAGCGCTCAAAGGGGAAATTCACCCCTCCACTTT. The encoded protein is CASSAQRGNSPLHF.

This chain joins TRBV27 and TRBJ1-4; unclear D gene. CDR3 length: 13 amino acids. In germline, CDR1 is MNHEY, CDR2 SMNVEV (reference sequence). V was shortened by 6 bases and J by 0 bases, with 5 bases between the two germline ends. CDR3 bases: TGTGCCAGCAGACACCCAACTAATGAAAAACTGTTTTTT. It encodes CASRHPTNEKLFF.

The chain couples TRBV10-2 to TRBJ1-2; the D gene is possibly TRBD1 (6 bases). Between the trimmed V and J ends, which lost 10 bases and 8 bases, there was a span of 20 bases. Germline V lookup: CDR1 WSHSY, CDR2 SAAADI. The CDR3 runs 13 residues. In DNA, the CDR3 is TGCGCCACCCTTGAGGACAGCGCCTCGGGCTACACCTTC. Its protein product is CATLEDSASGYTF.

The chain uses TRBV24-1 and TRBJ1-2; the match to TRBD1 covers 12 bases. CDR3 length equals 16 residues. V was clipped by 4 bases and J by 6 bases; unmatched bases: 8. Germline V gives CDR1 KGHDR, CDR2 SFDVKD. CDR3 in amino acids: CATSEGPGQGANGYTF. The DNA for the CDR3 is TGTGCCACCAGTGAAGGACCGGGACAGGGGGCCAATGGCTACACCTTC.

This clone was seen just once. The chain recombines TRBV7-9 with TRBJ1-3; possible D gene TRBD1, 5 bases. Germline CDR1 and CDR2: SEHNR and FQNEAQ (reference sequence). CDR3 length equals 14 residues. V dropped 2 bases and J dropped 6 bases, with 11 bases sitting between them. CDR3 DNA: TGTGCCAGCAGCTTATTTGAAGGGGAAAACACCATATATTTT. Translating it yields CASSLFEGENTIYF.

V usage is TRBV5-6 and J usage is TRBJ1-5; unclear D gene. In germline, CDR1 is SGHDT, CDR2 YYEEEE. The CDR3 is made up of 18 amino acids. The V gene lost 0 bases and the J gene lost 0 bases, with 16 bases spanning the gap. The CDR3 nucleotides read TGTGCCAGCAGCTTGGGAGGTTCGGGTGCAAGTAGCAATCAGCCCCAGCATTTT. It codes for CASSLGGSGASSNQPQHF.

J is TRBJ1-3 and V is TRBV5-6, with D perhaps matching TRBD1 (5 bases). The CDR3 contains 16 residues. Germline values: CDR1 SGHDT, CDR2 YYEEEE. V was shortened by 0 bases and J by 4 bases, with 14 bases between the two germline ends. This CDR3 is CASSLGYGAKGNTIYF. DNA for the CDR3: TGTGCCAGCAGCTTGGGCTATGGGGCTAAAGGAAACACCATATATTTT.

J is TRBJ1-4 and V is TRBV30; D uncertain. Germline CDR1 GTSNPN, CDR2 SVGIG (reference sequence). V gave up 6 bases and J gave up 5 bases, with 16 bases separating them. This CDR3 is 14 amino acids long. The CDR3: CACTLIGVNEKLFF. The CDR3 DNA is TGTGCCTGTACCCTTATCGGAGTAAATGAAAAACTGTTTTTT.